The source of this T cell receptor beta chain is a study of early T cells in non-severe SARS-CoV-2 infection (dated by TCRdb to the early 2020s). For context, the study as a whole: Because TCR sequencing was done on bulk RNA from unsorted whole blood, the alpha and beta chains could not be paired. Overall study outcomes, separate from this receptor: Matching against VDJdb was skewed toward anti-spike CD8 responses, likely underestimated virus-specific expansions, and missed private and CD4 specificities.

Reading from cysteine to phenylalanine, the CDR3 counts 13 amino acids. The kept DNA is CDR3 alone, 39 bases in frame from the first base. CDR1 is given as SGDLS and CDR2 as YYNGEE, both from the germline V gene. The V and J ends are trimmed by 0 bases and 6 bases, leaving 8 bases between them. This clonotype showed up many times. Its antigen is not yet known. There are no base qualities to consult, and no much larger clone falls within one base. The study was a case-control design nested within a healthcare worker cohort in London, UK, with weekly nasopharyngeal swab PCR tests and blood sampling. Healthcare workers were enrolled in the week of the UK lockdown, from 23 to 31 March 2020, and were followed every week for up to roughly 15 weeks. The library was produced with 5' RACE. Sequencing used a NextSeq 500. To correct for sequencing error and PCR bias, the TCR library protocol tagged individual cDNA molecules with unique molecular identifiers. Both TCR alpha and beta chains were sequenced, and tight co-correlation was observed between alpha and beta sequence abundances in each sample. Processing in the source paper ran as follows. V gene, J gene and CDR3 annotation of TCR sequences was performed with Decombinator V4. Expanded TCRs were defined as changing significantly between any two time points under a Poisson model with p below 0.0001. TCR abundances were normalised to the total number of TCRs sequenced per sample and expressed as counts per million. TRAV1-2 paired with TRAJ12, TRAJ20 or TRAJ33 defined MAIT TCRs, while TRAV10 paired with TRAJ18 defined iNKT TCRs. VDJdb, accessed 1 November 2021, was searched for CMV, EBV and SARS-CoV-2 annotated TCRs, with TCRs annotated for multiple antigens excluded. The public reads were quality trimmed at Q25 with fastp and then assembled into clones with MiXCR by TCRdb, keeping productive beta chains. A single entry per CDR3 protein holds the most common genes and DNA from its merged rows. What appears here as the V and J calls and clone size reflects TCRdb's work, not the paper's. This sample comprises about 80,000 distinct CDR3 sequences, over 8.5% of them detected only once. The ten biggest clones cover approximately 5% of the sample.

Sequenced material: whole blood. The chain joins TRBV9 to TRBJ2-3; no D segment can be confidently identified. The TCR comes from an adult who was a healthcare worker with PCR-confirmed SARS-CoV-2 infection or an uninfected control (not recorded which). The DNA is as follows: TGTGCCAGCAGCGTAGATTTCGGGGATACGCAGTATTTT. Translated, this is CASSVDFGDTQYF. The CDR3, completed at both ends by the reference TRBV9 and TRBJ2-3 genes, gives the full variable domain DSGVTQTPKHLITATGQRVTLRCSPRSGDLSVYWYQQSLDQGLQFLIQYYNGEERAKGNILERFSAQQFPDLHSELNLSSLELGDSALYFCASSVDFGDTQYFGPGTRLTVL.